This TCR beta chain was observed in a study of T-cell memory formation after mild COVID-19. TCRdb re-called the 5' RACE reads through MiXCR, storing one row per CDR3 protein. The data show 400,000 to 500,000 distinct CDR3 sequences, approximately 24% seen once. This receptor was obtained from an adult woman who had mild COVID-19 (a few samples of this study predate the infection). Cell type and time point are not known. The specimen was PBMCs or a T cell subset sorted from them (not recorded which).

CDR3 bases: TGTGCCAGCAGACTAGAGGGGGTAATTGCCGGGGAGCTGTTTTTT. This codes for CASRLEGVIAGELFF. The rearrangement links TRBV7-9 to TRBJ2-2; D might be TRBD1 (6 bases). With 6 bases removed from V and 6 bases from J, the gap between germline ends came to 17 bases. Germline lookup yields CDR1 SEHNR and CDR2 FQNEAQ (reference sequence). This CDR3 comprises 15 residues. The full variable domain, completed using reference TRBV7-9 and TRBJ2-2, is DTGVSQNPRHKITKRGQNVTFRCDPISEHNRLYWYRQTLGQGPEFLTYFQNEAQLEKSRLLSDRFSAERPKGSFSTLEIQRTEQGDSAMYLCASRLEGVIAGELFFGEGSRLTVL.